Each of the 3 T cell receptor beta chains below was sequenced from the same sample in a study of blood T cell repertoires in COVID-19. Profiling relied on immunoSEQ multiplex PCR, and the TCRdb table lists in-frame clones only, not all of them. The sample contains tens of thousands of clones, around nine tenths of which appear only once. The sample consisted of peripheral blood. Source of these receptors: an older man with acute or convalescent COVID-19.

The chain uses TRBV9 and TRBJ1-2; a weak D match, TRBD1 (5 bases). Germline V gene sequence: CDR1 SGDLS, CDR2 YYNGEE. V lost 3 bases, J lost 0 bases, and 12 bases lay in between. This CDR3 region has 15 residues. CDR3 amino acids: CASSAGVAPNYGYTF. CDR3 bases: TGTGCCAGCAGCGCGGGGGTGGCACCTAACTATGGCTACACCTTC.

This clone was observed a handful of times. The chain recombines TRBV5-6 with TRBJ1-2; no clear D gene. V lost 2 bases and J 3 bases, leaving 11 bases between the germline ends. CDR1 is SGHDT, CDR2 YYEEEE, per germline. The CDR3 covers 14 residues. CDR3 DNA: TGTGCCAGCAGCTTTTTGTCTCCTTACTATGGCTACACCTTC. This codes for CASSFLSPYYGYTF.

This clone appeared a single time. The V gene is TRBV6-5, the J gene TRBJ1-5; D gene ambiguous. The CDR3 has 13 amino acids. V lost 3 bases, J lost 6 bases, and 9 bases lay in between. Germline CDR1 reads MNHEY; CDR2 reads SVGAGI. CDR3 sequence: CASSYARGQPQHF. CDR3 nucleotides: TGTGCCAGCAGTTATGCTCGGGGTCAGCCCCAGCATTTT.